Listed below are T cell receptor beta chains from one sample, sequenced in a study of OX40 agonist ivuxolimab in advanced cancers. The table came from immunoSEQ multiplex PCR; TCRdb's copy has only in-frame clones and leaves some out. This sample has around 32,000 clones, with roughly nine tenths found just once. The sample consisted of CD4+ or CD8+ T cells sorted from blood, taken in a trial of the OX40 agonist ivuxolimab. The receptors were sampled from an adult with an advanced solid tumor such as melanoma, head and neck, liver or kidney cancer. Each CDR3 is given with its conserved first and last residue. The D gene is left open where the match is weak. For some rows the clone size is stated as once, few or many, or as a class when expanded; others skip it.

d_gene	abundance	v_gene	j_gene	CDR3aa	CDR3nt
-	-	TRBV23-1	TRBJ1-1	CASSQSIRGGLGTEAFF	TGCGCCAGCAGTCAATCGATCCGCGGGGGGCTAGGTACTGAAGCTTTCTTT
-	-	TRBV2	TRBJ1-3	CASSVGTDSGNTIYF	TGTGCCAGCAGTGTTGGGACCGACTCTGGAAACACCATATATTTT
TRBD2	-	TRBV4-1	TRBJ2-3	CASSQVPSGGSTDTQYF	TGCGCCAGCAGCCAAGTCCCCAGCGGGGGTAGCACAGATACGCAGTATTTT
-	-	TRBV6-1	TRBJ2-3	CASSELLSGHTDTQYF	TGTGCCAGCAGTGAACTACTTAGCGGTCACACAGATACGCAGTATTTT
-	once	TRBV13	TRBJ2-7	CASSLGDRSYEQYF	TGTGCCAGCAGCTTAGGAGACAGGAGCTACGAGCAGTACTTC
-	-	TRBV4-1	TRBJ2-7	CASSQGGRGGYEQYF	TGCGCCAGCAGCCAAGGAGGCAGGGGAGGCTACGAGCAGTACTTC
TRBD2	-	TRBV28	TRBJ2-3	CATAGGRVTDTQYF	TGTGCCACCGCGGGGGGGCGAGTCACAGATACGCAGTATTTT
TRBD2	-	TRBV19	TRBJ2-3	CASSISAGGMHRTDTQYF	TGTGCCAGTAGTATATCCGCGGGGGGGATGCACCGCACAGATACGCAGTATTTT
-	-	TRBV28	TRBJ2-7	CASSPPGGDYEQYF	TGTGCCAGCAGCCCCCCAGGTGGAGACTACGAGCAGTACTTC
-	-	TRBV4-1	TRBJ1-1	CASSQGADFGTRFNTEAFF	TGCGCCAGCAGCCAAGGGGCAGACTTCGGAACGAGGTTTAACACTGAAGCTTTCTTT
TRBD2	once	TRBV6-1	TRBJ2-1	CASSGLAGDKPRNEQFF	TGTGCCAGCAGTGGACTAGCGGGGGATAAACCAAGGAATGAGCAGTTCTTC
-	-	TRBV9	TRBJ2-2	CASSVRRGATGELFF	TGTGCCAGCAGCGTAAGGCGGGGCGCCACCGGGGAGCTGTTTTTT
-	-	TRBV7-9	TRBJ2-7	CASSLSDSLEQYF	TGTGCCAGCAGCTTATCTGACAGCTTAGAGCAGTACTTC
-	-	TRBV28	TRBJ2-1	CASRRSSYNEQFF	TGTGCCAGCAGAAGGTCCTCCTACAATGAGCAGTTCTTC
TRBD1	-	TRBV5-4	TRBJ2-1	CASSTNRGRWDEQFF	TGTGCCAGCAGCACGAACAGGGGGCGTTGGGATGAGCAGTTCTTC
TRBD2	-	TRBV7-7	TRBJ2-3	CASSPGTSGSETQYF	TGTGCTAGCAGCCCCGGGACTAGCGGGAGTGAGACGCAGTATTTT
-	-	TRBV4-1	TRBJ1-6	CASSQPTGYNSPLHF	TGCGCCAGCAGCCAACCGACAGGTTACAATTCACCCCTCCACTTT
TRBD1	-	TRBV27	TRBJ2-7	CASSGTPGQGSYEQYF	TGTGCCAGCAGTGGAACACCGGGACAGGGGTCCTACGAGCAGTACTTC
-	few	TRBV5-8	TRBJ2-1	CAGALAASSYNEQFF	TGTGCCGGGGCTTTAGCCGCTAGCTCCTACAATGAGCAGTTCTTC
TRBD2	-	TRBV28	TRBJ2-1	CASSLGEAGGLYNEQFF	TGTGCCAGCAGTTTAGGGGAAGCGGGAGGGCTCTACAATGAGCAGTTCTTC
-	-	TRBV21-1	TRBJ2-1	CASLSGQRIYNEQFF	TGTGCCAGCCTTTCGGGACAGCGAATTTACAATGAGCAGTTCTTC
-	once	TRBV30	TRBJ2-7	CAWSVGSGRWEQYF	TGTGCCTGGAGTGTCGGCAGCGGAAGGTGGGAGCAGTACTTC